This T cell receptor beta chain originates from a study of PD-1 blockade in classical Hodgkin lymphoma. Germline V lookup: CDR1 SGHRS, CDR2 YFSETQ. Germline trimming cut 5 bases from V and 8 bases from J; bases unmatched to any gene: 4. CDR3 size: 12 residues. Indicated time point: cycle 4 day 1 (C4D1), after six to seven weeks of nivolumab. After autologous stem cell transplantation all patients relapsed, and prior brentuximab vedotin exposure differed between cohorts. Regarding this clone: Its antigen is still unknown.

Whole-study findings and limits: CD8+ TCR diversity did not rise significantly by C4D1, unlike CD4+.

The assay was immunoSEQ multiplex PCR, and TCRdb's table has in-frame clones only and misses some. The top ten clones hold approximately 8% of a sample with some 58,000 clones, 90% to 95% of them seen once. The genes are TRBV5-1 and TRBJ2-1; 7 nucleotides agree with TRBD1. The source material was peripheral blood mononuclear cells (PBMCs), sampled before the fourth cycle of nivolumab. The TCR originated in a human donor with classical Hodgkin lymphoma. CDR3 loop: CASSKGADEQFF. CDR3 nucleotide sequence: TGCGCCAGCAGTAAGGGGGCCGATGAGCAGTTCTTC.